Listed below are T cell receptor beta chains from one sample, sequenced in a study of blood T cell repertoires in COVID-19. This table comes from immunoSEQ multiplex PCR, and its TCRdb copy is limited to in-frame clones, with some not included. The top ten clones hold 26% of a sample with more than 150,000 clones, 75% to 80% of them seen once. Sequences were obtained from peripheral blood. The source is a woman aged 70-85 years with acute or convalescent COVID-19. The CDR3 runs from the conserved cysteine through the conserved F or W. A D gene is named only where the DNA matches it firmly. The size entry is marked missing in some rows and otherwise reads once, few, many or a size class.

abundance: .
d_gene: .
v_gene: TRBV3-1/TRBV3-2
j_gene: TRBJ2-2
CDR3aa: CASSQLTGELFF
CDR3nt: TGTGCCAGCAGCCAATTAACCGGGGAGCTGTTTTTT

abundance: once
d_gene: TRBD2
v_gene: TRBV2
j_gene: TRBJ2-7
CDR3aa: CASSVAGGGSYEQYF
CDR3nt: TGTGCCAGCAGTGTGGCGGGAGGGGGCTCCTACGAGCAGTACTTC

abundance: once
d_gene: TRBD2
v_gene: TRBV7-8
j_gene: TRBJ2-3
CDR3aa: CASSLLHAGGPADTQYF
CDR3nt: TGTGCCAGCAGCTTATTGCATGCGGGAGGGCCCGCAGATACGCAGTATTTT

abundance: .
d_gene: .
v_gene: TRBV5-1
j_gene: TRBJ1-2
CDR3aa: CASSSGHLSYGYTF
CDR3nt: TGCGCCAGCAGCTCGGGACACCTATCCTATGGCTACACCTTC

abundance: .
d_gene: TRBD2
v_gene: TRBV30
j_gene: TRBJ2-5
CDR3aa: CAWSTGRAGSSSETQYF
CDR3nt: TGTGCCTGGAGTACCGGACGAGCGGGAAGTAGCTCGGAGACCCAGTACTTC

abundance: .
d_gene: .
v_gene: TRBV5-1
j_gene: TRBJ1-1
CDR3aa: CASSLDGNRLQAFF
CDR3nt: TGCGCCAGCAGCCTGGACGGGAACCGGTTGCAAGCTTTCTTT

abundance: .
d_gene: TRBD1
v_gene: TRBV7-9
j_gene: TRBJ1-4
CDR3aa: CASSPSQGAGEKLFF
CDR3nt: TGTGCCAGCAGCCCTAGTCAGGGGGCTGGGGAAAAACTGTTTTTT

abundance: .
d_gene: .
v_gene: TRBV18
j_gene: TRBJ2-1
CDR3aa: CASSPTGKSSYNEQFF
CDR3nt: TGTGCCAGCTCACCAACAGGAAAAAGCTCCTACAATGAGCAGTTCTTC

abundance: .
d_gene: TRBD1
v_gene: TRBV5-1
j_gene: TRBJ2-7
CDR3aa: CASSLAAGGFYEQYF
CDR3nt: TGCGCCAGCAGCTTGGCTGCAGGGGGATTCTACGAGCAGTACTTC

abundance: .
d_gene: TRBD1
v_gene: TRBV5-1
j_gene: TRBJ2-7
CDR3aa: CASSLGPVDRDTPYEQYF
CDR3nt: TGCGCCAGCAGCTTAGGACCTGTCGACAGGGACACCCCCTACGAGCAGTACTTC

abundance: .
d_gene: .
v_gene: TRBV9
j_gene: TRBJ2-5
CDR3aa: CASSVASQETQYF
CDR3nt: TGTGCCAGCAGCGTAGCGAGTCAAGAGACCCAGTACTTC

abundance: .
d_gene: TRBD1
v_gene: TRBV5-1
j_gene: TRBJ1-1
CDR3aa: CASSLVAAGQGANTEAFF
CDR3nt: TGCGCCAGCAGCTTGGTTGCCGCCGGACAGGGGGCGAACACTGAAGCTTTCTTT